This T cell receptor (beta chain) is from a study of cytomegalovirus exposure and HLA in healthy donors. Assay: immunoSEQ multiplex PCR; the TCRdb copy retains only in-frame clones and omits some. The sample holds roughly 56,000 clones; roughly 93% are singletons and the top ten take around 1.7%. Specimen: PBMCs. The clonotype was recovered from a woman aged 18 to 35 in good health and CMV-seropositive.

The CDR3: CASSYSMPVDNSPLHF. CDR3 in DNA: TGTGCCAGCAGTTACTCGATGCCGGTCGATAATTCACCCCTCCACTTT. The chain combines TRBV6-5 with TRBJ1-6; no clear D gene. The CDR3 length is 16 residues. V was clipped by 0 bases and J by 5 bases, with 11 bases between them. Germline V gene sequence: CDR1 MNHEY, CDR2 SVGAGI.